This T cell receptor (beta chain) originates from a study of monozygotic twins with inflammatory bowel disease. Study-wide findings and caveats: IBD patients share fewer clonotypes with other people than healthy twins do, especially with disease activity. Healthy co-twins exceeded IBD patients in TCRbeta diversity as measured by inverse Simpson.

The CDR3 contains 13 residues. Germline V gene sequence: CDR1 LNHNV, CDR2 YYDKDF (reference sequence). One entry per CDR3 protein, without DNA, is what TCRdb gives after re-calling the 5' RACE reads. The sample data list roughly 160,000 distinct CDR3 sequences. Blood was drawn once per donor, and each sample measured 2 to 2.5 ml. A remark on this clonotype: What it recognizes is unknown.

Material for sequencing was blood. The receptor comes from a human donor with ulcerative colitis or Crohn's disease, or a healthy co-twin of an affected twin (not recorded which). The J gene is TRBJ1-5, the V gene TRBV15. CDR3 sequence reads: CATSRVSNQPQHF.